The next 4 T cell receptor beta chains were all read from a single sample in a study of CD8 T cells in ankylosing spondylitis (dated by TCRdb to about 2017). Libraries were constructed by 5' RACE. TCRdb names Illumina HiSeq 2500 as the instrument used. Using fastp at Q25 and MiXCR, TCRdb reprocessed the public reads and kept productive beta chains. Each CDR3 protein gets just one entry, which takes the most common genes and DNA from the rows behind it. This sample lists about 280,000 distinct CDR3 sequences; approximately 20% were detected once. Of the sample, roughly 8.3% is held by the ten largest clones. Sequenced sample: blood, either unsorted or a sorted T cell fraction (not recorded which). All receptors derive from a male donor with ankylosing spondylitis or in good health (not recorded which).

The genes are TRBV12-3 or TRBV12-4 and TRBJ2-7; D gene uncertain. This CDR3 is 13 amino acids long. The V end lost 3 bases, the J end lost 3 bases, and 9 bases lay between the germline ends. CDR3 in amino acids: CASSFGDLYEQYV. The CDR3 DNA is TGTGCCAGCAGTTTTGGGGATCTCTACGAGCAGTACGTC.

The sample holds many counts of this clonotype. V usage is TRBV15 and J usage is TRBJ2-2, with no clear D. V dropped 1 base and J dropped 4 bases, with 10 bases sitting between them. Germline V gives CDR1 LNHNV, CDR2 YYDKDF (reference sequence). CDR3 length equals 15 residues. For the CDR3, the DNA is TGTGCCACCAGCAGAGGTCTGGCCGGCACCGGGGAGCTGTTTTTT. Translated: CATSRGLAGTGELFF.

The chain combines TRBV12-3 or TRBV12-4 with TRBJ1-3; weak D call: TRBD1 (5 bases). CDR3 length equals 16 residues. The V and J ends lost 3 bases and 2 bases respectively, with 14 bases between them. The CDR3 DNA follows: TGTGCCAGCAGTTTTACAAAGACAGCTACTGGAAACACCATATATTTT. It specifies CASSFTKTATGNTIYF.

V usage is TRBV10-2 and J usage is TRBJ2-5; the match to TRBD1 covers 11 bases. The J segment lost 5 bases and the V segment lost 7 bases, leaving 9 bases of the junction unmatched. This CDR3 has 15 residues. Germline CDR1 WSHSY, CDR2 SAAADI. The CDR3 loop reads CASTTGTGGGETQYF. The CDR3 DNA reads TGCGCCAGCACCACCGGGACAGGGGGAGGGGAGACCCAGTACTTC.